This section outlines one T cell receptor beta chain sequence together with its context. Which antigen it targets is not known. Base qualities are not recorded, but no much larger clone differs from it by a single base. The CDR1 and CDR2 encoded by the germline V gene are KGHDR and SFDVKD. V lost 3 bases and J lost 5 bases, and the count of bases not matched to a germline gene is 8. The CDR3 runs 17 residues from the cysteine to the phenylalanine. The only DNA kept is the CDR3, 51 bases in frame from the first base. TCRbeta CDR3 regions were amplified from genomic DNA using the immunoSEQ Assay, a bias-controlled multiplex PCR. In the authors' own workflow: Nucleated cell counts per sample were estimated from amplification of reference gene primers within the assay. To quantify the absolute abundance of each unique TCRbeta CDR3 rearrangement, sequence reads were collapsed and filtered. For each sample, productive Simpson clonality was calculated by taking the square root of Simpson's diversity index across productive rearrangements. Entries here come from immuneACCESS through TCRdb and include only in-frame sequences with V and J called. Some clones fail to appear in such tables; in the studies checked, an unresolved V gene covers under half of the shortfall, and the cause of the remainder is unknown. V, J and clone size reflect that table, while D and trimming were determined from the DNA. This sample gives approximately 300,000 clones in total; about 89% of them show up just once. The ten most abundant clones make up roughly 5% of the sample.

This sample was taken from a study of blood T cell repertoires in COVID-19 (dated by TCRdb to the early 2020s). Describing the broader study: Collaborator samples came from the United States, Italy and Spain and covered acute and convalescent phases of COVID-19. The prospective study material was composed of cDNA or gDNA derived from T cells, B-cell-depleted T cells, or PBMCs. Deeply sampled blood TCRbeta repertoires from subjects exposed to, actively infected with, or recovered from COVID-19 were included in the dataset. The repertoires were released in a freely available public database intended as a resource for research on the immune response to SARS-CoV-2. Samples were obtained from the ongoing ImmuneRACE study (first 160 participants) and from over 1,000 subjects provided by 6 global collaborators. Sample metadata almost always included a de-identified subject ID, COVID-19 status, age in years and sex. Where HLA class I and class II types were available, the types were taken from metadata supplied by the sample provider, not from assay-based typing.

What the authors observed across the whole study: Clinical and demographic metadata were provided uncurated, with the amount varying by source and participant.

In the prospective study, participants were 18 to 89 years old, resided in under 30 geographic areas of the United States, and were enrolled through a virtual design. In the prospective study, participants were assigned to cohorts based on the clinical history participants reported in a screening survey and a study questionnaire. Recovered participants in ImmuneRACE Cohort 3 were defined by two consecutive negative NP/OP PCR tests, clearance by a healthcare professional, or resolution of symptoms. In the prospective study, whole blood, serum and a nasopharyngeal or oropharyngeal swab were collected from each participant by mobile phlebotomists. Prospective study participants could optionally give additional blood draws and questionnaires over an approximately 2-month period. Before DNA extraction, prospective study blood samples were shipped either frozen or at room temperature.

The source is a man in his 60s who had recovered from COVID-19. The sample was PBMCs or T cells enriched from blood (not recorded which). The V gene is TRBV24-1 and the J gene is TRBJ2-5, with 13 central nucleotides matching TRBD2. The CDR3 region: CATSDPPRTSGSETQYF. The nucleotide sequence is given as TGTGCCACCAGTGATCCCCCCCGGACTAGCGGGAGCGAGACCCAGTACTTC.